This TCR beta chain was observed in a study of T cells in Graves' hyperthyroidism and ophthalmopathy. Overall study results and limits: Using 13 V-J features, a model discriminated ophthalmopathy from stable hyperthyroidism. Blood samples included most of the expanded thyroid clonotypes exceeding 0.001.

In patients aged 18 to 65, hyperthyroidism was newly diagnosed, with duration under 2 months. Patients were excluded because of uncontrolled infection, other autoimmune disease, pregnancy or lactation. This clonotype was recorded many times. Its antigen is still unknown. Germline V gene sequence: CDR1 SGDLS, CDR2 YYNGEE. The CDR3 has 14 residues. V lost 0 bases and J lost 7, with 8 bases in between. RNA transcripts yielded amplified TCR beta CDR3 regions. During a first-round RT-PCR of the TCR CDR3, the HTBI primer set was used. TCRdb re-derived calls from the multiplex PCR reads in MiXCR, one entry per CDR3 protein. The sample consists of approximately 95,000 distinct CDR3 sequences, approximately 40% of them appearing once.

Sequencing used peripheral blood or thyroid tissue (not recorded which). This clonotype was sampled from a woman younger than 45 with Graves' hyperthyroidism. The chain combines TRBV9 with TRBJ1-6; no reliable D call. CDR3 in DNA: TGTGCCAGCAGCGTAGTATGGGCAAATTCACCCCTCCACTTT. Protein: CASSVVWANSPLHF. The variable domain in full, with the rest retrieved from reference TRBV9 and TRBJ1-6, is DSGVTQTPKHLITATGQRVTLRCSPRSGDLSVYWYQQSLDQGLQFLIQYYNGEERAKGNILERFSAQQFPDLHSELNLSSLELGDSALYFCASSVVWANSPLHFGNGTRLTVT.